A single sample is the source of the 4 T cell receptor beta chains below, sequenced in a study of T cells in Graves' hyperthyroidism and ophthalmopathy. Template material for amplifying TCR beta CDR3 regions consisted of RNA transcripts. RT-PCR in the first round (using the HTBI primer set) targeted the TCR CDR3. TCRdb reprocessed the multiplex PCR reads via MiXCR and lists one record per CDR3 protein. The sample lists roughly 800,000 distinct CDR3 sequences; roughly 40% were seen once. Input material: blood. The receptors shown here come from a man younger than 35 with Graves' hyperthyroidism.

The sample holds many counts of this clonotype. This chain uses TRBV6-5 with TRBJ1-1; D remains ambiguous. This CDR3 has 12 amino acids. Trimming removed 10 bases at V and 0 bases at J, with 9 bases between. Germline CDR1 reads MNHEY; CDR2 reads SVGAGI. CDR3 DNA sequence: TGTGCCACCTGTGGCCTGAACACTGAAGCTTTCTTT. Residues: CATCGLNTEAFF.

Many counts were recorded for this clonotype. The chain is built from TRBV9 and TRBJ2-7; maybe TRBD1 (8 bases). The CDR3 loop spans 13 amino acids. The germline V gene encodes CDR1 SGDLS and CDR2 YYNGEE. V lost 4 bases and J 11 bases, leaving 19 bases between the germline ends. CDR3 in amino acids: CASSTRTGTTKYF. DNA for the CDR3: TGTGCCAGCAGCACGCGGACAGGGACTACCAAGTACTTC.

The chain uses TRBV12-3 or TRBV12-4 and TRBJ1-1; D not certain. The CDR3 runs 14 residues. V was clipped by 9 bases and J by 4 bases, with 18 bases between them. The CDR3 bases are TGTGCCAGTAGTATCGGCCAGTACGTCACTGAAGCTTTCTTT. It specifies CASSIGQYVTEAFF.

The chain is built from TRBV12-3 or TRBV12-4 and TRBJ1-2; 8 bases align to TRBD1. The J segment lost 7 bases and the V segment lost 6 bases, leaving 10 bases of the junction unmatched. There are 14 residues in the CDR3. For the CDR3, the DNA is TGTGCCAGCAGCCACGGACAGGGAACTGGTGGCTACACCTTC. Its protein product is CASSHGQGTGGYTF.